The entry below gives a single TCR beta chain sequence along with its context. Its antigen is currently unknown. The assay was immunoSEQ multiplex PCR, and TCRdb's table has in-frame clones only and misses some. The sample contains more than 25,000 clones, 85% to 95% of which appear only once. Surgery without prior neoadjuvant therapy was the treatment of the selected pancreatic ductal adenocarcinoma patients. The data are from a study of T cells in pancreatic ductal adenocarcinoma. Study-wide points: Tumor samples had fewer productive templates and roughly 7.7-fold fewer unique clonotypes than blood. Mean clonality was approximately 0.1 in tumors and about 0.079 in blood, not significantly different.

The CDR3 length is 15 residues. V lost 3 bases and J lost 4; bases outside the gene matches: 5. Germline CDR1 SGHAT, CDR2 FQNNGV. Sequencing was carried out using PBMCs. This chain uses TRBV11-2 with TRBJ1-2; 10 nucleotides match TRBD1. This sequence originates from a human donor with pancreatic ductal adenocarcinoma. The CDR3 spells CASSFVGTGAYGYTF. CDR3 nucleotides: TGTGCCAGCAGCTTTGTTGGGACAGGGGCCTATGGCTACACCTTC.